One and the same sample provided the 29 T cell receptor beta chains below, sequenced in a study of blood T cell repertoires in COVID-19 (dated by TCRdb to the early 2020s). Library preparation employed the immunoSEQ multiplex PCR assay. In TCRdb, the immuneACCESS table is reduced to in-frame sequences with V and J assigned. These tables do not hold every clone; where another copy was compared, an unresolved V gene accounts for under half, and the others remain unexplained. This sample has hundreds of thousands of clones in its table, and 86% of those were observed once. The top ten clonotypes cover about 3.1% of the sample. The sequencing input was PBMCs or T cells enriched from blood (not recorded which). These receptor sequences come from a woman aged 50 to 65 in a cohort exposed to, infected with or recovered from COVID-19 (not recorded which).

The J gene is TRBJ1-2, the V gene TRBV9; 7 bases fit TRBD1. Germline CDR1 is SGDLS and CDR2 is YYNGEE. The CDR3 extends over 15 amino acids. J gave up 4 bases and V 0 bases, and 6 bases lay outside the gene matches. The DNA of the CDR3 is TGTGCCAGCAGCGTAGGGGACAGCAGTGGCTATGGCTACACCTTC. This sequence encodes CASSVGDSSGYGYTF.

The rearrangement joins TRBV3-1 (or the pseudogene TRBV3-2) to TRBJ2-7; D possibly corresponds to TRBD1 (5 bases). The germline V gene encodes CDR1 LGHDT and CDR2 YNNKEL (reference sequence). The CDR3 loop spans 15 amino acids. Trimming removed 1 base at V and 2 bases at J, with 12 bases between. CDR3 sequence: CASSQGIQVTYEQYF. In DNA form, the CDR3 reads TGTGCCAGCAGCCAAGGGATACAGGTCACCTACGAGCAGTACTTC.

The table lists this clone with a few counts. The J gene is TRBJ1-2, the V gene TRBV4-1, with D unresolved. CDR1 is MGHRA and CDR2 is YSYEKL in the germline V gene. Trimming took off 3 bases at V and 6 bases at J, with 11 bases between the two ends. This CDR3 comprises 13 residues. The CDR3 region has the DNA TGCGCCAGCAGCCAGTTCTTCAGTAATGGCTACACCTTC. Protein product: CASSQFFSNGYTF.

The chain recombines TRBV5-5 with TRBJ1-5; perhaps TRBD1 as D (5 bases). The CDR3 extends over 14 amino acids. CDR1 is SGHKS and CDR2 is YYEKEE in the germline V gene (reference sequence). Between the trimmed V and J ends, which lost 0 bases and 3 bases, there was a span of 7 bases. CDR3 sequence reads: CASSLEGFNQPQHF. The CDR3 nucleotides read TGTGCCAGCAGCTTGGAGGGGTTCAATCAGCCCCAGCATTTT. The entire variable domain, with the rest obtained from reference TRBV5-5 and TRBJ1-5, is as follows: DAGVTQSPTHLIKTRGQQVTLRCSPISGHKSVSWYQQVLGQGPQFIFQYYEKEERGRGNFPDRFSARQFPNYSSELNVNALLLGDSALYLCASSLEGFNQPQHFGDGTRLSIL.

The chain uses TRBV7-9 and TRBJ1-6; tentative D call: TRBD1 (6 bases). This CDR3 is 14 amino acids long. Germline CDR1 is SEHNR and CDR2 is FQNEAQ (reference sequence). V was shortened by 2 bases and J by 9 bases, with 11 bases between the two germline ends. CDR3 amino acids: CASSLSQGSSPLHF. The CDR3 bases are TGTGCCAGCAGCTTATCGCAGGGGAGTTCACCCCTCCACTTT.

This clone was observed once. The chain uses TRBV4-1 and TRBJ1-1, with a possible D match to TRBD1 (5 bases). The CDR3 sequence is 15 residues long. Looked up from germline, CDR1 is MGHRA and CDR2 is YSYEKL. V shed 2 bases and J shed 1 base, with 11 bases lying between them. In nucleotides, the CDR3 is TGCGCCAGCAGCCAAAGGAGGGGCGGGAACACTGAAGCTTTCTTT. Residues: CASSQRRGGNTEAFF.

The chain employs TRBV29-1 and TRBJ2-6, with unresolved D. The CDR3 is 12 residues long. V was cut by 3 bases and J by 4 bases, with 4 bases left in between. Germline CDR1 is SQVTM and CDR2 is ANQGSEA. The CDR3 here is CSVEAGANVLTF. The CDR3 DNA follows: TGCAGCGTTGAGGCAGGGGCCAACGTCCTGACTTTC.

The J gene is TRBJ2-1, the V gene TRBV11-1; TRBD1 matches 7 bases. CDR1 and CDR2 (germline): SGHAT, FQDESV (reference sequence). Trimming took 1 base from V and 8 from J; bases not matched to a gene: 2. This CDR3 has 13 residues. CDR3 residues: CASSLDRGHEQFF. The CDR3 region has the DNA TGTGCCAGCAGCTTAGACAGGGGCCATGAGCAGTTCTTC. The full variable domain, in which reference TRBV11-1 and TRBJ2-1 provide the parts outside the CDR3, is EAEVAQSPRYKITEKSQAVAFWCDPISGHATLYWYRQILGQGPELLVQFQDESVVDDSQLPKDRFSAERLKGVDSTLKIQPAELGDSAMYLCASSLDRGHEQFFGPGTRLTVL.

CDR3: CASSLGTYGNQPQHF. CDR3 nucleotides: TGTGCCAGCAGCTTAGGCACTTATGGCAATCAGCCCCAGCATTTT. The chain combines TRBV7-9 with TRBJ1-5; D call uncertain. Germline V gives CDR1 SEHNR, CDR2 FQNEAQ (reference sequence). V lost 1 base, J lost 2 bases, and 9 bases lay in between. This CDR3 has 15 residues.

This rearrangement joins TRBV4-1 to TRBJ1-5; D remains ambiguous. The CDR3 is made up of 16 amino acids. CDR1 and CDR2 (germline): MGHRA, YSYEKL. With 1 base removed from V and 3 bases from J, the gap between germline ends came to 13 bases. The chain's CDR3 is CASSQVGSIINQPQHF. The CDR3 DNA is TGCGCCAGCAGCCAAGTGGGCAGCATAATCAATCAGCCCCAGCATTTT.

The V gene is TRBV6-5, the J gene TRBJ1-6; 10 bases line up with TRBD1. Germline values: CDR1 MNHEY, CDR2 SVGAGI. The junction had 6 bases not matched to a gene; V was cut back by 5 bases and J by 8 bases. There are 15 residues in the CDR3. The DNA for the CDR3 is TGTGCCAGCAGTAATCGACAGGGGGCTTATTCACCCCTCCACTTT. Translating it yields CASSNRQGAYSPLHF.

V usage is TRBV24-1 and J usage is TRBJ1-4; 7 nucleotides match TRBD1. Germline values: CDR1 KGHDR, CDR2 SFDVKD. Trimming removed 5 bases from V and 2 bases from J; junction bases left unmatched: 7. CDR3 length equals 16 residues. CDR3: CATSVGGGSTNEKLFF. The CDR3 bases are TGTGCCACCAGTGTAGGAGGGGGCTCGACTAATGAAAAACTGTTTTTT.

The chain joins TRBV5-1 to TRBJ2-1; 11 bases are a match to TRBD2. Trimming cost V 0 bases and J 7 bases; bases outside gene matches: 3. Germline assignment: CDR1 SGHRS and CDR2 YFSETQ. The CDR3 is 15 amino acids. DNA for the CDR3: TGCGCCAGCAGCTTGGTAGCGGGGGGGCAGAATGAGCAGTTCTTC. It translates to CASSLVAGGQNEQFF.

This clone was seen once. This chain's CDR3 is CASSEAGRPYGYTF. The CDR3 DNA sequence: TGTGCCAGCAGTGAAGCGGGACGGCCCTATGGCTACACCTTC. This chain connects TRBV25-1 to TRBJ1-2; weak D call: TRBD1 (5 bases). Trimming took off 2 bases at V and 4 bases at J, with 11 bases between the two ends. The CDR3 totals 14 residues. The germline CDR1 and CDR2 sequences are MGHDK and SYGVNS.

This rearrangement joins TRBV15 to TRBJ1-1; D is possibly TRBD1 (5 bases). The V gene's germline CDR1 is LNHNV and CDR2 YYDKDF (reference sequence). This CDR3 spans 14 amino acids. V dropped 7 bases and J dropped 4 bases, with 16 bases sitting between them. CDR3 sequence reads: CATTSGGGSTEAFF. CDR3 bases: TGTGCCACCACCAGCGGGGGGGGGAGCACTGAAGCTTTCTTT.

This clone has just one count. This chain links TRBV4-2 with TRBJ2-5; 9 bases fit TRBD1. Germline V gene data show CDR1 as LGHNA and CDR2 as YNFKEQ. This CDR3 contains 14 residues. Unmatched junction bases numbered 3, after V lost 3 bases and J lost 4 bases. CDR3 DNA: TGTGCCAGCAGCCAGGGACAGGGTTCAGAGACCCAGTACTTC. It translates to CASSQGQGSETQYF.

The rearrangement joins TRBV5-4 to TRBJ1-2; D not resolved. The CDR3 consists of 13 residues. The germline V gene has CDR1 SGHNT and CDR2 YYREEE (reference sequence). With 0 bases removed from V and 4 bases from J, the gap between germline ends came to 7 bases. The CDR3 region has the DNA TGTGCCAGCAGCTTGGATTCTAGCTATGGCTACACCTTC. Translated, it gives CASSLDSSYGYTF.

The CDR3 region has the DNA TGTGCCTGGAGTCCCCCTCGGGTGAACTCTGGAAACACCATATATTTT. Translation: CAWSPPRVNSGNTIYF. V and J are TRBV30 and TRBJ1-3, with D hard to call. Germline CDR1 and CDR2: GTSNPN and SVGIG (reference sequence). Trimming took off 2 bases at V and 0 bases at J, with 14 bases between the two ends. CDR3 length: 16 residues.

V is TRBV11-3 and J is TRBJ2-1, with 12 bases identical to TRBD2. CDR1 is SGHNT, CDR2 YENEEA, per germline. The CDR3 runs to 15 residues. Losses at the gene ends were 6 bases for V and 8 bases for J; bases not matched to a gene: 8. The CDR3, as DNA: TGTGCCAGCAGTACCACTAGCGGGGGGTTACATGAGCAGTTCTTC. Its translation is CASSTTSGGLHEQFF. The variable domain in full, completed from reference TRBV11-3 and TRBJ2-1, reads EAGVVQSPRYKIIEKKQPVAFWCNPISGHNTLYWYLQNLGQGPELLIRYENEEAVDDSQLPKDRFSAERLKGVDSTLKIQPAELGDSAVYLCASSTTSGGLHEQFFGPGTRLTVL.

The chain has TRBV28 and TRBJ2-7; maybe TRBD1 (6 bases). Germline V CDR1 and CDR2: MDHEN, SYDVKM. V lost 5 bases, J lost 6 bases, and 14 bases lay in between. The CDR3 covers 13 residues. In DNA form, the CDR3 reads TGTGCCAGCAGTCCTACAGGGTGGAGCGAGCAGTACTTC. Translated, it gives CASSPTGWSEQYF.

The chain has TRBV29-1 and TRBJ2-4; D is possibly TRBD2 (7 bases). CDR1 is SQVTM and CDR2 is ANQGSEA in the germline V gene. Trimming took 7 bases from V and 0 from J, leaving 13 bases between them. The CDR3 is made up of 14 amino acids. This chain's CDR3 is CSAQRGGAKNIQYF. The CDR3 region has the DNA TGCAGCGCCCAAAGGGGGGGAGCCAAAAACATTCAGTACTTC.

The gene calls are TRBV7-2 and TRBJ2-7; maybe TRBD1 (5 bases). Germline values: CDR1 SGHTA, CDR2 FQGNSA. Trimming shortened V by 5 bases and J by 2 bases, and 16 bases separated the two germline ends. The CDR3 spans 15 residues. The CDR3 here is CASSDPGDRTYEQYF. In nucleotides, the CDR3 is TGTGCCAGCAGCGATCCCGGCGACAGAACCTACGAGCAGTACTTC.

The chain has TRBV2 and TRBJ1-1, with 10 bases lining up with TRBD1. The V segment lost 7 bases and the J segment 0 bases; nucleotides outside the gene matches: 5. This CDR3 is 15 amino acids long. Germline values: CDR1 SNHLY, CDR2 FYNNEI. CDR3 residues: CASMRDRGMNTEAFF. The CDR3 DNA reads as TGTGCCAGCATGAGGGACAGGGGCATGAACACTGAAGCTTTCTTT. The full variable domain, rest sourced from reference TRBV2 and TRBJ1-1, is EPEVTQTPSHQVTQMGQEVILRCVPISNHLYFYWYRQILGQKVEFLVSFYNNEISEKSEIFDDQFSVERPDGSNFTLKIRSTKLEDSAMYFCASMRDRGMNTEAFFGQGTRLTVV.

This sequence joins TRBV7-8 and TRBJ1-1; 7 bases are shared with TRBD1. Unmatched junction bases numbered 5, after V lost 1 base and J lost 9 bases. The CDR3 loop spans 13 amino acids. Germline CDR1 reads SGHVS; CDR2 reads FQNEAQ. CDR3 region: CASSLGMDRKAFF. The CDR3 region has the DNA TGTGCCAGCAGCTTAGGTATGGACAGGAAAGCTTTCTTT.

The genes are TRBV5-1 and TRBJ1-4; possible D gene TRBD1, 6 bases. V dropped 4 bases and J dropped 2 bases, with 9 bases sitting between them. In germline, CDR1 is SGHRS, CDR2 YFSETQ. The CDR3 contains 14 residues. CDR3 residues: CASSLTGTNEKLFF. The CDR3 coding sequence is TGCGCCAGCAGCCTTACAGGGACTAATGAAAAACTGTTTTTT.

The V and J genes are TRBV21-1 and TRBJ1-4. TRBV21-1 has pseudogene status. This CDR3 region has 12 residues. In DNA form, the CDR3 reads TGTGCCAGCAGCCCGAGGGATGAAAAACTGTTTTTT. Translated: CASSPRDEKLFF.

The J gene is TRBJ1-2, the V gene TRBV13; possibly TRBD1 for D (5 bases). The CDR3 is made up of 16 amino acids. Deletions cut 4 bases from V and 7 bases from J, with 22 bases between. The germline V gene has CDR1 PRHDT and CDR2 FYEKMQ (reference sequence). CDR3 amino acids: CASSSAEGLRHGGYTF. CDR3 in DNA: TGTGCCAGCAGCTCAGCAGAGGGACTCCGGCATGGTGGCTACACCTTC.

V gene TRBV7-6 combines with J gene TRBJ1-1; weak D call: TRBD1 (5 bases). V lost 0 bases and J lost 5, with 13 bases in between. The germline CDR1 and CDR2 sequences are SGHVS and FNYEAQ. CDR3 length equals 15 residues. The CDR3 DNA is TGTGCCAGCAGCTTAGCGGCGCAGGGTCGAACTGAAGCTTTCTTT. Translated: CASSLAAQGRTEAFF.

The chain combines TRBV6-5 with TRBJ1-2, with TRBD1 matching over 8 bases. Germline trimming cut 8 bases from V and 8 bases from J; bases unmatched to any gene: 10. The V gene's germline CDR1 is MNHEY and CDR2 SVGAGI. This CDR3 comprises 13 residues. The CDR3 sequence is CASDQGQADGYTF. CDR3 DNA: TGTGCCAGCGACCAGGGACAGGCGGACGGCTACACCTTC.